This T cell receptor beta chain was obtained from a study of T cells in women clearing cervical HPV infection. Notes on this clone: The read halts 3 residues ahead of the CDR3 end, with the missing end drawn from the germline J gene. Other DNA sequences of this sample code for an identical CDR3.

Using immunoSEQ multiplex PCR, the repertoire was profiled, and TCRdb retains in-frame clones only, with some absent. The sample spans roughly 35,000 clones; the ten largest clones claim about 1.8%. V was clipped by 5 bases and J by 0 bases, with 8 bases between them. This CDR3 contains 13 residues. The rearrangement links TRBV12-3 or TRBV12-4 to TRBJ2-7; D is unclear. Sequenced sample: blood buffy coat. The TCR sequence derives from a woman between 18 and 69 years old with a cervical HPV16 infection that either progressed to CIN3+ or cleared (not recorded which). This CDR3 reads CASSLSLSYEQYF. The covered CDR3 bases are TGTGCCAGCAGTCTCTCCCTCTCCTACGAG.